Each of the 15 T cell receptor beta chains below was sequenced from the same sample in a study of beta chain features in type 1 diabetes. The isolated RNA, all of it, was reverse transcribed, so expressed TCRB transcripts were what got sequenced. Clones were read by immunoSEQ multiplex PCR, and TCRdb kept only the in-frame ones, dropping some. The table records 350,000 or so clones, about 18% of them present only once. The source material was naive CD4+ T cells from blood. Receptors originate from a woman under 30 in good health.

This sequence joins TRBV2 and TRBJ2-2; 12 nucleotides match TRBD2. CDR3 size: 16 residues. Germline-derived CDR1 and CDR2 are SNHLY and FYNNEI. With 10 bases clipped from V and 5 bases from J, the junction kept 11 bases outside the gene matches. The CDR3 DNA reads as TGTGCCATTCGGACTAGCGGGAAATGGGGGACCGGGGAGCTGTTTTTT. It yields the protein CAIRTSGKWGTGELFF.

A note on this clone: The sample contains more than one DNA sequence encoding this CDR3. The chain is built from TRBV9 and TRBJ1-2, with 7 nucleotides matching TRBD1. V lost 4 bases, J lost 2 bases, and 2 bases stayed unmatched. This CDR3 comprises 13 residues. The V gene's germline CDR1 is SGDLS and CDR2 YYNGEE. Written as DNA, the CDR3 is TGTGCCAGCAGCCGGGACAGCAACTATGGCTACACCTTC. Its protein is CASSRDSNYGYTF.

This chain uses TRBV7-2 with TRBJ2-7, with 12 bases aligning to TRBD2. The germline V gene has CDR1 SGHTA and CDR2 FQGNSA. With V trimmed by 1 base and J by 6 bases, 13 bases remained unmatched. The CDR3 consists of 18 residues. CDR3 sequence: CASSLDPLAGGRGAEQYF. The CDR3 coding sequence is TGTGCCAGCAGCTTAGACCCTCTAGCGGGGGGGCGAGGGGCCGAGCAGTACTTC.

The rearrangement uses TRBV4-1 and TRBJ2-5, with 7 bases lining up with TRBD2. J lost 0 bases, V lost 0 bases, and 1 base had no gene match. Germline V lookup: CDR1 MGHRA, CDR2 YSYEKL. CDR3 length equals 15 residues. CDR3 in DNA: TGCGCCAGCAGCCAAGACGGGAGGTACCAAGAGACCCAGTACTTC. Its protein product is CASSQDGRYQETQYF.

The chain joins TRBV28 to TRBJ1-5, with D possibly being TRBD1 (6 bases). The CDR3 runs 15 residues. V shed 4 bases and J shed 4 bases, with 14 bases lying between them. CDR1 MDHEN and CDR2 SYDVKM come from the germline V gene. The CDR3 region is CASSSSGQGNQPQHF. For the CDR3, the DNA is TGTGCCAGCAGTTCGTCTGGGCAGGGGAATCAGCCCCAGCATTTT.

This chain uses TRBV10-3 with TRBJ1-5, with TRBD1 identical over 9 bases. This CDR3 region has 14 residues. The V gene's germline CDR1 is ENHRY and CDR2 SYGVKD. V lost 10 bases and J lost 2; bases outside the gene matches: 6. The CDR3 spells CATRQGVGNQPQHF. The CDR3 DNA reads as TGTGCCACTCGACAGGGGGTTGGCAATCAGCCCCAGCATTTT.

V and J are TRBV30 and TRBJ1-1; 9 bases map to TRBD1. CDR1 is GTSNPN, CDR2 SVGIG, per germline (reference sequence). The CDR3 runs to 13 residues. V was pared by 4 bases and J by 4 bases, with 4 bases of the junction left unmatched. The CDR3 sequence is CAWTLTGGTEAFF. The CDR3 nucleotides are TGTGCCTGGACCTTGACAGGGGGCACTGAAGCTTTCTTT.

The chain links TRBV9 to TRBJ2-7; no clear D gene. The CDR3 has 14 amino acids. Germline V CDR1 and CDR2: SGDLS, YYNGEE. V was cut by 2 bases and J by 2 bases, with 11 bases left in between. DNA for the CDR3: TGTGCCAGCAGCGTGGAGAGCGAAGCCTACGAGCAGTACTTC. This gives the protein CASSVESEAYEQYF. The whole variable domain, remainder taken from reference TRBV9 and TRBJ2-7, is DSGVTQTPKHLITATGQRVTLRCSPRSGDLSVYWYQQSLDQGLQFLIQYYNGEERAKGNILERFSAQQFPDLHSELNLSSLELGDSALYFCASSVESEAYEQYFGPGTRLTVT.

V gene TRBV30 combines with J gene TRBJ2-2; 7 bases agree with TRBD2. Trimming removed 3 bases from V and 9 bases from J; junction bases left unmatched: 1. From germline, CDR1 is GTSNPN and CDR2 SVGIG (reference sequence). This CDR3 is 11 amino acids long. The chain's CDR3 is CAWSGGWELFF. The DNA of the CDR3 is TGTGCCTGGAGCGGGGGGTGGGAGCTGTTTTTT. Based on the CDR3 plus reference TRBV30 and TRBJ2-2, the full variable domain is SQTIHQWPATLVQPVGSPLSLECTVEGTSNPNLYWYRQAAGRGLQLLFYSVGIGQISSEVPQNLSASRPQDRQFILSSKKLLLSDSGFYLCAWSGGWELFFGEGSRLTVL.

This clone appeared a few times. The chain joins TRBV7-2 to TRBJ2-5, with a possible D match to TRBD2 (6 bases). CDR1 SGHTA and CDR2 FQGNSA come from the germline V gene. V lost 5 bases, J lost 7 bases, and 20 bases lay in between. The CDR3 is 15 residues long. CDR3 residues: CASSKIRSSETTQYF. The CDR3 nucleotides are TGTGCCAGCAGCAAAATTCGTTCTAGCGAGACGACCCAGTACTTC.

This clone was seen a handful of times. The V gene is TRBV30, the J gene TRBJ2-3; D is unresolved. With 6 bases removed from V and 2 bases from J, the gap between germline ends came to 3 bases. This CDR3 region has 10 residues. The V gene's germline CDR1 is GTSNPN and CDR2 SVGIG (reference sequence). This CDR3 reads CACNTDTQYF. CDR3 nucleotides: TGTGCCTGCAACACAGATACGCAGTATTTT.

V usage is TRBV9 and J usage is TRBJ2-2; 10 positions agree with TRBD1. CDR1 and CDR2 from the germline V gene are SGDLS and YYNGEE. V trimming: 3 bases; J trimming: 1 base; junction bases outside the gene matches: 9. The length of the CDR3 is 18 residues. The CDR3 DNA reads as TGTGCCAGCAGCGCGACGGACAGGGGGAACCAGAACACCGGGGAGCTGTTTTTT. Translating gives CASSATDRGNQNTGELFF.

This clone was observed a few times. Relative to the germline gene, one junction end is altered; a read error may explain this. The chain has TRBV7-7 and TRBJ2-5; 7 bases are shared with TRBD2. Germline loops: CDR1 SSHAT, CDR2 FNYEAQ (reference sequence). The CDR3 sequence is 16 residues long. The CDR3 protein is CASSLGGGGKGETQYF. The DNA for the CDR3 is TGTGCTAGCAGCTTAGGCGGCGGGGGTAAAGGGGAGACCCAGTACTTC.

This clone appeared a few times. The chain is built from TRBV10-3 and TRBJ2-3, with 10 positions matching TRBD2. V shed 4 bases and J 8 bases; nucleotides not matched to a gene: 9. The CDR3 sequence is 15 residues long. Looked up from germline, CDR1 is ENHRY and CDR2 is SYGVKD. Written as DNA, the CDR3 is TGTGCCATCAGTGTTCAAGCGGGGGGGCAGAGTACGCAGTATTTT. It specifies CAISVQAGGQSTQYF.

In regard to this clone: The same CDR3 is also encoded by other DNA sequences in this sample. The gene calls are TRBV30 and TRBJ1-2; D is unclear. V lost 3 bases and J 8 bases, leaving 10 bases between the germline ends. The CDR3 loop spans 11 amino acids. Germline CDR1 reads GTSNPN; CDR2 reads SVGIG (reference sequence). This CDR3 is CAWSSGGGYTF. The CDR3 DNA is TGTGCCTGGAGCAGTGGAGGCGGCTACACCTTC.